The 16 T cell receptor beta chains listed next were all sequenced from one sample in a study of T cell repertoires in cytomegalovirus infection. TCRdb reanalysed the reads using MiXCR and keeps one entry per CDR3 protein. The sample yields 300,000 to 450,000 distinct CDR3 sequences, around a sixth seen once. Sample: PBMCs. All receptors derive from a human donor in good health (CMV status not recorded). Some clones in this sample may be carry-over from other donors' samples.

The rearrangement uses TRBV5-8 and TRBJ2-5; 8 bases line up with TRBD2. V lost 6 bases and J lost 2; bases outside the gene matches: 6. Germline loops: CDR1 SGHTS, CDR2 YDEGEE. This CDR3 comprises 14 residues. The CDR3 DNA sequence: TGTGCCAGCACGCGGGGGGAAGGGCAAGAGACCCAGTACTTC. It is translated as CASTRGEGQETQYF.

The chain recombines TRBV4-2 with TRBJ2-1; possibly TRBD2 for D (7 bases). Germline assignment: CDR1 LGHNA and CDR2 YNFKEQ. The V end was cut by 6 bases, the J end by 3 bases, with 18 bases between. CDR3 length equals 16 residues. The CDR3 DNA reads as TGTGCCAGCAGGAGGGAGGGGGACGGATTCTACAATGAGCAGTTCTTC. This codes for CASRREGDGFYNEQFF.

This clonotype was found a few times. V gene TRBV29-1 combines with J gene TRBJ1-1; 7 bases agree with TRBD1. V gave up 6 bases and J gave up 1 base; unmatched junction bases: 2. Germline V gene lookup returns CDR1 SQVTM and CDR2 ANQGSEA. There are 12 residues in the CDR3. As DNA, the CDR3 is TGCAGCGTCCACAGGGGGAACACTGAAGCTTTCTTT. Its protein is CSVHRGNTEAFF.

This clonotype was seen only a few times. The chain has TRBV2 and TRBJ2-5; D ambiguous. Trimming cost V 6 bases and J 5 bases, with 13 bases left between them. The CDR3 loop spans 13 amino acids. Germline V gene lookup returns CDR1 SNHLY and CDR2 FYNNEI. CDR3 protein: CASRAETAETQYF. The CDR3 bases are TGTGCCAGCAGGGCTGAAACCGCGGAGACCCAGTACTTC.

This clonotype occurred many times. CDR3 bases: TGTGCCAGCAGCCCTGACGGGTGGGGCGGGGGAGGGGGGCCTGGAGAGCAGTTCTTC. Residues: CASSPDGWGGGGGPGEQFF. The chain employs TRBV7-2 and TRBJ2-1; D might be TRBD2 (7 bases). The germline V gene encodes CDR1 SGHTA and CDR2 FQGNSA. V was trimmed by 5 bases and J by 10 bases, leaving 33 bases between them. The CDR3 spans 19 residues.

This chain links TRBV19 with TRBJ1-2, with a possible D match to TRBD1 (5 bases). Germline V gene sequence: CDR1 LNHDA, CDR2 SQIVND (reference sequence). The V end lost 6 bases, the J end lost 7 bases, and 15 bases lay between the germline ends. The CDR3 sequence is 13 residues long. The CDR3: CASSLGAVGGYTF. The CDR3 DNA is TGTGCCAGTAGCCTAGGGGCGGTAGGTGGCTACACCTTC.

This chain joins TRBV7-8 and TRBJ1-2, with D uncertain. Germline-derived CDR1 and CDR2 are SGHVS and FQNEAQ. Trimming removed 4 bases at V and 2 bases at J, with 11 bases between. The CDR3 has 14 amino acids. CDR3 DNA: TGTGCCAGCAGCTCACGGACCGAGAACTATGGCTACACCTTC. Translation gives CASSSRTENYGYTF.

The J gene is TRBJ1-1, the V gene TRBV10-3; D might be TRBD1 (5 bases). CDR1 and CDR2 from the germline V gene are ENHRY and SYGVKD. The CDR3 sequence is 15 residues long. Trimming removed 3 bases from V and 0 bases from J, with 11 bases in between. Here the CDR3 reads CAISDPAGLNTEAFF. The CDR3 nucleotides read TGTGCCATCAGTGATCCGGCAGGGCTGAACACTGAAGCTTTCTTT.

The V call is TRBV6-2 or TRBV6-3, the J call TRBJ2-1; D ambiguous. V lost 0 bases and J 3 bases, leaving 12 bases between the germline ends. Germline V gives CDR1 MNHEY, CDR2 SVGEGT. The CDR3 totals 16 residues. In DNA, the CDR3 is TGTGCCAGCAGTTACTCGTTTTATACCCTCTACAATGAGCAGTTCTTC. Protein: CASSYSFYTLYNEQFF.

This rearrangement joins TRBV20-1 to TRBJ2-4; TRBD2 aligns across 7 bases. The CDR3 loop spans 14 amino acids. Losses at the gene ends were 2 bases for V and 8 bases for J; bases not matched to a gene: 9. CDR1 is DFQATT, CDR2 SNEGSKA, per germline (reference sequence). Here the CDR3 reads CSARSSGVNYIQYF. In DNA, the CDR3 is TGCAGTGCTAGATCGAGCGGGGTGAATTACATTCAGTACTTC.

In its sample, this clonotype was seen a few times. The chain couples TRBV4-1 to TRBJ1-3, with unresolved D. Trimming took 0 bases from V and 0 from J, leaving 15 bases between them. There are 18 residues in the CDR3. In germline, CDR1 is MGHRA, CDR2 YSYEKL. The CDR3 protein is CASSQERVAGYSGNTIYF. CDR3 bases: TGCGCCAGCAGCCAAGAACGGGTTGCAGGTTACTCTGGAAACACCATATATTTT.

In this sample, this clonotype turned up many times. This CDR3 is CASSPSGRSYEQFF. In DNA, the CDR3 is TGTGCCAGCAGCCCTAGCGGGAGGAGTTATGAGCAGTTCTTC. The gene calls are TRBV7-2 and TRBJ2-1; 11 bases map to TRBD2. The V segment lost 5 bases and the J segment 8 bases; nucleotides outside the gene matches: 5. Germline CDR1 reads SGHTA; CDR2 reads FQGNSA. This CDR3 spans 14 amino acids.

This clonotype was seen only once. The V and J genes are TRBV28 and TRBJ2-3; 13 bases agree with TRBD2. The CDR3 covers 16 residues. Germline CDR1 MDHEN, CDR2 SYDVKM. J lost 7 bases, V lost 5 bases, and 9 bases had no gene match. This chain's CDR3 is CASSPRTSGRVYTQYF. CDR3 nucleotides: TGTGCCAGCAGTCCTCGGACTAGCGGGAGAGTGTATACGCAGTATTTT.

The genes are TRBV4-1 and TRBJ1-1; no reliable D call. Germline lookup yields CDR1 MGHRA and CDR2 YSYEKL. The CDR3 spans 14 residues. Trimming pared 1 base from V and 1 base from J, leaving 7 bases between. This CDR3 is CASSQVLGNTEAFF. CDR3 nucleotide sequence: TGCGCCAGCAGCCAAGTTCTGGGGAACACTGAAGCTTTCTTT.

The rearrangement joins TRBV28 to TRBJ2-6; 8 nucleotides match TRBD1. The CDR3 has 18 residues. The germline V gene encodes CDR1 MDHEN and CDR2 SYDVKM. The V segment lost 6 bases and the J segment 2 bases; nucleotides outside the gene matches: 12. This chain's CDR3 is CASSPRTGKGAGANVLTF. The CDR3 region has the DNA TGTGCCAGCAGCCCTAGGACAGGGAAAGGCGCTGGGGCCAACGTCCTGACTTTC. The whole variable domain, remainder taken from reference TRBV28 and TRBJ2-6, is DVKVTQSSRYLVKRTGEKVFLECVQDMDHENMFWYRQDPGLGLRLIYFSYDVKMKEKGDIPEGYSVSREKKERFSLILESASTNQTSMYLCASSPRTGKGAGANVLTFGAGSRLTVL.

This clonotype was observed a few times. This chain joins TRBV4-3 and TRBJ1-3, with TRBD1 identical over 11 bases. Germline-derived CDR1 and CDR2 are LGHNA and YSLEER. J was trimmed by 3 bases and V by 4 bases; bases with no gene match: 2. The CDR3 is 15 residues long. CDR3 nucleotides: TGCGCCAGCAGCCCCGGGACAGGGGGTGGAAACACCATATATTTT. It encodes CASSPGTGGGNTIYF.